One sample yielded the 8 T cell receptor beta chains listed below, sequenced in a study of spatial heterogeneity in lung cancer. As to time point: sample taken at primary tumor resection. TCRdb processed the 5' RACE reads anew with MiXCR; each CDR3 protein has one entry. The sample yields about 92,000 distinct CDR3 sequences, approximately 12% seen once. The material sequenced was PBMCs, taken at surgery. The receptors here all came from a male donor with early-stage non-small cell lung cancer.

The table lists this clonotype with a count of one. The CDR3 sequence is CASSKTGKKLFF. As DNA, the CDR3 is TGTGCCAGCAGCAAAACAGGGAAAAAACTGTTTTTT. V and J are TRBV7-2 and TRBJ1-4; D possibly corresponds to TRBD1 (6 bases). This CDR3 has 12 residues. Germline CDR1 SGHTA, CDR2 FQGNSA. The V and J ends lost 5 bases and 9 bases respectively, with 10 bases between them.

The V gene is TRBV7-2, the J gene TRBJ2-5, with D possibly TRBD2 on 6 matching bases. Germline V gene sequence: CDR1 SGHTA, CDR2 FQGNSA. The V end lost 8 bases, the J end lost 1 base, and 11 bases lay between the germline ends. This CDR3 spans 13 amino acids. CDR3 coding DNA: TGTGCCAGCGGCCGGGGGACCCAAGAGACCCAGTACTTC. Translation gives CASGRGTQETQYF.

This clonotype showed up many times. The rearrangement joins TRBV28 to TRBJ2-2; TRBD1 agrees at 7 bases. Trimming took 5 bases from V and 1 from J; bases not matched to a gene: 7. This CDR3 is built from 16 residues. Per germline, CDR1 MDHEN and CDR2 SYDVKM. CDR3 DNA sequence: TGTGCCAGCAGTCCCGGGACAGTCCTGAACACCGGGGAGCTGTTTTTT. Translation: CASSPGTVLNTGELFF.

The J gene is TRBJ2-7, the V gene TRBV20-1, with TRBD1 identical over 10 bases. Germline assignment: CDR1 DFQATT and CDR2 SNEGSKA (reference sequence). After removal of 4 bases from V and 0 bases from J, the junction contained 3 bases not matched to a gene. The CDR3 runs 14 residues. CDR3 in amino acids: CSAMTGGSSYEQYF. The CDR3, as DNA: TGCAGTGCTATGACAGGGGGCAGCTCCTACGAGCAGTACTTC.

The genes are TRBV7-9 and TRBJ1-2; TRBD1 matches 9 bases. V trimming: 5 bases; J trimming: 7 bases; junction bases outside the gene matches: 5. CDR3 length: 13 residues. Germline-derived CDR1 and CDR2 are SEHNR and FQNEAQ (reference sequence). The CDR3 loop reads CASSPGTGIGYTF. In DNA form, the CDR3 reads TGTGCCAGCAGCCCGGGGACAGGGATTGGCTACACCTTC.

V usage is TRBV7-2 and J usage is TRBJ2-7; TRBD1 is a possible D gene (7 bases). V lost 5 bases to trimming and J lost 0 bases, with 11 bases between them. Germline CDR1 is SGHTA and CDR2 is FQGNSA. The CDR3 contains 14 residues. The CDR3 sequence: CASSGRDSSYEQYF. CDR3 sequence (DNA): TGTGCCAGCAGCGGGCGGGACAGCTCCTACGAGCAGTACTTC. Full variable domain (outside the CDR3, taken from reference TRBV7-2 and TRBJ2-7): GAGVSQSPSNKVTEKGKDVELRCDPISGHTALYWYRQSLGQGLEFLIYFQGNSAPDKSGLPSDRFSAERTGGSVSTLTIQRTQQEDSAVYLCASSGRDSSYEQYFGPGTRLTVT.

This clonotype was observed at least ten times. This chain links TRBV4-2 with TRBJ2-4, with D possibly being TRBD2 (5 bases). This CDR3 is built from 15 residues. V lost 0 bases and J lost 6, with 12 bases in between. The V gene's germline CDR1 is LGHNA and CDR2 YNFKEQ. The DNA for the CDR3 is TGTGCCAGCAGCCAAGATCTTGGGAGTATAAACATTCAGTACTTC. This gives the protein CASSQDLGSINIQYF.

In its sample, this clonotype was seen a few times. This chain links TRBV29-1 with TRBJ2-1; TRBD2 matches at 7 bases. Trimming at V came to 7 bases and at J to 3 bases, leaving 9 bases not matched to a gene. The CDR3 runs to 14 residues. Germline loops: CDR1 SQVTM, CDR2 ANQGSEA. CDR3 in DNA: TGCAGCGCCCCCGTGGGCGGGGGCTACAATGAGCAGTTCTTC. This encodes CSAPVGGGYNEQFF.